The source of this T cell receptor beta chain is a study of blood T cell repertoires in COVID-19. Profiled with immunoSEQ multiplex PCR; TCRdb holds only in-frame clones, not every one. The table has some 45,000 clones, more than 80% seen once. After removal of 6 bases from V and 5 bases from J, the junction contained 5 bases not matched to a gene. The V gene's germline CDR1 is LGHDT and CDR2 YNNKEL (reference sequence). The CDR3 runs 14 residues. This TCR was recovered from a man older than 75 in a cohort sampled during active COVID-19. Sample: peripheral blood. The chain employs TRBV3-1 (or the pseudogene TRBV3-2) and TRBJ1-4; 8 bases match TRBD1. The CDR3, as DNA: TGTGCCAGCAGTAGGACAGGGTCAAATGAAAAACTGTTTTTT. It translates to CASSRTGSNEKLFF.